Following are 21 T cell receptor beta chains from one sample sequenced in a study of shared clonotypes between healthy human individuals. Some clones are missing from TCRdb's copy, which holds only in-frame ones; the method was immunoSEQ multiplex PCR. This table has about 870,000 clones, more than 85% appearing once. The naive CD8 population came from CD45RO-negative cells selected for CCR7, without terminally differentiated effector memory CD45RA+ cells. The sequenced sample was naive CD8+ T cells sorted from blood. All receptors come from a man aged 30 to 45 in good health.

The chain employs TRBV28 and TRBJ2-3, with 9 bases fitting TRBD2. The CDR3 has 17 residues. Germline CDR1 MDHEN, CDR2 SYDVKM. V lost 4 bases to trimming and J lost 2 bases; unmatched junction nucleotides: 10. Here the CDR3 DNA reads TGTGCCAGCAGTTCCTATCCCTTAGCGGGGGTCACAGATACGCAGTATTTT. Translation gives CASSSYPLAGVTDTQYF.

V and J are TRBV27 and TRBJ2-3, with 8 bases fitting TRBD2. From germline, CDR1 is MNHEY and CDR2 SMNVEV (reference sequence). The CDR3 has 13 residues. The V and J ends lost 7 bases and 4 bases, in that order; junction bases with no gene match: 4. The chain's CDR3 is CASKRELADTQYF. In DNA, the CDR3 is TGTGCCAGCAAGCGGGAGTTGGCAGATACGCAGTATTTT.

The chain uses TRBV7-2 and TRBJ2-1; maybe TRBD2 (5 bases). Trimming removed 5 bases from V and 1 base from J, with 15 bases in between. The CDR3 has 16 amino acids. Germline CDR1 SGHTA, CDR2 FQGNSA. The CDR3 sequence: CASSPGKSYSYNEQFF. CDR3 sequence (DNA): TGTGCCAGCAGCCCCGGGAAGTCCTATTCCTACAATGAGCAGTTCTTC.

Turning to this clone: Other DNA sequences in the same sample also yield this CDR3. In DNA form, the CDR3 reads TGTGCCAGCAGTCTTGGACTTCTCTACGAGCAGTACTTC. It yields the protein CASSLGLLYEQYF. The chain recombines TRBV27 with TRBJ2-7; D perhaps matches TRBD2 (5 bases). The CDR3 is made up of 13 amino acids. CDR1 and CDR2 from the germline V gene are MNHEY and SMNVEV (reference sequence). V lost 5 bases, J lost 3 bases, and 11 bases lay in between.

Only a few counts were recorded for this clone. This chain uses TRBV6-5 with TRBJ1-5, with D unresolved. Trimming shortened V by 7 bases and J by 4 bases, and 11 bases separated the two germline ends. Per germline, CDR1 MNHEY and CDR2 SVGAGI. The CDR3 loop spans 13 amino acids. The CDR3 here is CASTRGFNQPQHF. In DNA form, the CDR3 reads TGTGCCAGCACTAGAGGGTTTAATCAGCCCCAGCATTTT.

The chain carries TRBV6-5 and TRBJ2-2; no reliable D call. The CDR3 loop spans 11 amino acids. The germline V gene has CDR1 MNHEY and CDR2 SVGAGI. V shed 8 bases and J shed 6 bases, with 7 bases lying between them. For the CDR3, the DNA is TGTGCCAGCGTGTTGTCCGGGGAGCTGTTTTTT. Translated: CASVLSGELFF.

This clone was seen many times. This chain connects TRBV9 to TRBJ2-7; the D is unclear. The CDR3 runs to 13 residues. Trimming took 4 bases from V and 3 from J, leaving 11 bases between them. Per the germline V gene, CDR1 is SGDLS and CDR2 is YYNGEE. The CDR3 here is CASSPSLSYEQYF. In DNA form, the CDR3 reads TGTGCCAGCAGCCCCTCTCTCAGCTACGAGCAGTACTTC.

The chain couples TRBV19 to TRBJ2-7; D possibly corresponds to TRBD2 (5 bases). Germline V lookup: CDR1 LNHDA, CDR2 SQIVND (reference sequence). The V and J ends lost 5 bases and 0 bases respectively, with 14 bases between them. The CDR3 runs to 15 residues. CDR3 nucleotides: TGTGCCAGTAGTCCGAGGGCGAGAAGCTCCTACGAGCAGTACTTC. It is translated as CASSPRARSSYEQYF.

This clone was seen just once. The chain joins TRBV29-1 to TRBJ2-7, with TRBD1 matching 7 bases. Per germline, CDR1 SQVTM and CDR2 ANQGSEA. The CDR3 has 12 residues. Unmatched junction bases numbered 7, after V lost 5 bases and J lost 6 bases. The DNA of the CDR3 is TGCAGCGTTAGGGGGCTTGAGGTCGAGCAGTACTTC. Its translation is CSVRGLEVEQYF.

CDR3 protein: CASSETSSEYSYEQYF. CDR3 bases: TGTGCCAGTAGTGAAACGTCTAGCGAATACTCCTACGAGCAGTACTTC. The V call is TRBV19, the J call TRBJ2-7; tentatively, D is TRBD2 (6 bases). CDR1 and CDR2 (germline): LNHDA, SQIVND (reference sequence). This CDR3 has 16 residues. Trimming left V 5 bases short and J 0 bases short, with 17 bases between.

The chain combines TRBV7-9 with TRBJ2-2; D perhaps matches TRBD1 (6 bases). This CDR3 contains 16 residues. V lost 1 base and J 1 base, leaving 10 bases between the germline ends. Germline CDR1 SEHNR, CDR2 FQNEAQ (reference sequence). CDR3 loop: CASSLEGTKNTGELFF. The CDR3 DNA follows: TGTGCCAGCAGCTTAGAAGGGACAAAGAACACCGGGGAGCTGTTTTTT.

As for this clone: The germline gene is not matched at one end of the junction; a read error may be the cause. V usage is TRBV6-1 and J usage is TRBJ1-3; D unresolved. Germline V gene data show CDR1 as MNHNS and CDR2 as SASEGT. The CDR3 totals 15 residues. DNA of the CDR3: TGTGCCAGCAGAGAAGACATCTCCTCTGGAAACACCATATATTTT. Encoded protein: CASREDISSGNTIYF.

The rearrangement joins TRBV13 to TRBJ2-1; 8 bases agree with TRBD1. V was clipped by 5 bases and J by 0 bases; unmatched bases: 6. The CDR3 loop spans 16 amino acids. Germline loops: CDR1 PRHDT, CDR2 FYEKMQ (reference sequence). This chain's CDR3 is CASSPRQGSSYNEQFF. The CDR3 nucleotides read TGTGCCAGCAGCCCACGACAGGGGAGCTCCTACAATGAGCAGTTCTTC.

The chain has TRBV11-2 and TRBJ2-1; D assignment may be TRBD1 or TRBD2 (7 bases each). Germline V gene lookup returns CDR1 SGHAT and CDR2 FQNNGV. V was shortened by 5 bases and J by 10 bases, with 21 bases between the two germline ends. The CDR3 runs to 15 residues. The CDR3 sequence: CASSQGEGVKREQFF. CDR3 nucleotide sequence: TGTGCCAGCAGCCAGGGGGAGGGGGTGAAGAGGGAGCAGTTCTTC.

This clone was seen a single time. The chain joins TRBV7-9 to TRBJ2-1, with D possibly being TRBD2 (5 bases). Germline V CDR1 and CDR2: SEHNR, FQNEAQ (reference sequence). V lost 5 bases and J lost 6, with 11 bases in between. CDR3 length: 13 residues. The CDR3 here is CASSPWTGNEQFF. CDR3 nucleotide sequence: TGTGCCAGCAGCCCCTGGACTGGCAATGAGCAGTTCTTC.

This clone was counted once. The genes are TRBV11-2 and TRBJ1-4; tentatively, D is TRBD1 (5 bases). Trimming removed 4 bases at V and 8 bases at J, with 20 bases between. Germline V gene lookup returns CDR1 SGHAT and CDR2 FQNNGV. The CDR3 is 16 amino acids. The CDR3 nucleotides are TGTGCCAGCAGCTCCCTCGGGGGGAGTCCGGACGAAAAACTGTTTTTT. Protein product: CASSSLGGSPDEKLFF.

The CDR3 loop is CASSLSLTTNRDEQYF. The DNA of the CDR3 is TGTGCCAGCAGCTTGAGTCTGACCACCAACAGGGACGAGCAGTACTTC. J is TRBJ2-7 and V is TRBV5-5; a possible D gene is TRBD1 (6 bases). The germline V gene encodes CDR1 SGHKS and CDR2 YYEKEE (reference sequence). Trimming removed 1 base at V and 5 bases at J, with 19 bases between. The CDR3 consists of 16 residues. The full variable domain, with the rest looked up from reference TRBV5-5 and TRBJ2-7, is DAGVTQSPTHLIKTRGQQVTLRCSPISGHKSVSWYQQVLGQGPQFIFQYYEKEERGRGNFPDRFSARQFPNYSSELNVNALLLGDSALYLCASSLSLTTNRDEQYFGPGTRLTVT.

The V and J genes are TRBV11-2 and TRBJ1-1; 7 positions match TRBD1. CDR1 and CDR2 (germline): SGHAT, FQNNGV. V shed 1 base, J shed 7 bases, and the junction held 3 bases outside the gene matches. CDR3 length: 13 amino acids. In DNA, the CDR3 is TGTGCCAGCAGCTTAGTACAGGGGTTTGAAGCTTTCTTT. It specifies CASSLVQGFEAFF. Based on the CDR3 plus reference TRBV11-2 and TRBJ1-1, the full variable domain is EAGVAQSPRYKIIEKRQSVAFWCNPISGHATLYWYQQILGQGPKLLIQFQNNGVVDDSQLPKDRFSAERLKGVDSTLKIQPAKLEDSAVYLCASSLVQGFEAFFGQGTRLTVV.

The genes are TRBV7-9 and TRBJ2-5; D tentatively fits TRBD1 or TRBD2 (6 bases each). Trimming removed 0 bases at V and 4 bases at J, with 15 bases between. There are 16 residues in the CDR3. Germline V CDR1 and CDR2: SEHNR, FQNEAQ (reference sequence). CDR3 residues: CASSLASGAGGETQYF. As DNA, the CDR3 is TGTGCCAGCAGCTTAGCATCAGGGGCCGGGGGAGAGACCCAGTACTTC.

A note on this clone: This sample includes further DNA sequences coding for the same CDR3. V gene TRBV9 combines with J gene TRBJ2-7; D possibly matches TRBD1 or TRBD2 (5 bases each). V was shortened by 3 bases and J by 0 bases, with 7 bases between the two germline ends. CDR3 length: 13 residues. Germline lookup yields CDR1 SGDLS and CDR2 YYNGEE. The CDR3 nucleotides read TGTGCCAGCAGCGATGGGACCTCCTACGAGCAGTACTTC. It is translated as CASSDGTSYEQYF.

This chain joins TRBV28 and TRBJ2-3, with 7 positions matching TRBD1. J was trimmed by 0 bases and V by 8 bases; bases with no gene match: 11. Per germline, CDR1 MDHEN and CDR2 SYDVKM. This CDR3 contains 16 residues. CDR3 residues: CASQGVLMTSTDTQYF. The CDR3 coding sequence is TGTGCCAGCCAGGGGGTACTGATGACTAGCACAGATACGCAGTATTTT. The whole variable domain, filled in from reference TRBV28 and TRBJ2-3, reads DVKVTQSSRYLVKRTGEKVFLECVQDMDHENMFWYRQDPGLGLRLIYFSYDVKMKEKGDIPEGYSVSREKKERFSLILESASTNQTSMYLCASQGVLMTSTDTQYFGPGTRLTVL.